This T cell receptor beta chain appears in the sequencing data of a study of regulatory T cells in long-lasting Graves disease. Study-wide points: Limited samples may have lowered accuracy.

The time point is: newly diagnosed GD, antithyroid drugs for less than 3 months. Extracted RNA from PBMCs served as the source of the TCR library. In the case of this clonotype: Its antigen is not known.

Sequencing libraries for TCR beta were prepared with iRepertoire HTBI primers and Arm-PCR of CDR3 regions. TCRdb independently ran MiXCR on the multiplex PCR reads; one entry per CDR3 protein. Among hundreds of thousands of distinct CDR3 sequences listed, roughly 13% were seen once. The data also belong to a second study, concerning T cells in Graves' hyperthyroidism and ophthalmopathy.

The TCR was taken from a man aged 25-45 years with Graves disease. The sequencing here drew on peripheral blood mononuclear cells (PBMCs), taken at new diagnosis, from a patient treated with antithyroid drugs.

For the CDR3, the DNA is TGTGCCAGCAGCTTCACATGGGTTGGCTATCAGCCCCAGCATTTT. This codes for CASSFTWVGYQPQHF. The rearrangement uses TRBV5-6 and TRBJ1-5; no reliable D call. This CDR3 region has 15 residues. CDR1 is SGHDT and CDR2 is YYEEEE in the germline V gene. V lost 2 bases to trimming and J lost 5 bases, with 14 bases between them.